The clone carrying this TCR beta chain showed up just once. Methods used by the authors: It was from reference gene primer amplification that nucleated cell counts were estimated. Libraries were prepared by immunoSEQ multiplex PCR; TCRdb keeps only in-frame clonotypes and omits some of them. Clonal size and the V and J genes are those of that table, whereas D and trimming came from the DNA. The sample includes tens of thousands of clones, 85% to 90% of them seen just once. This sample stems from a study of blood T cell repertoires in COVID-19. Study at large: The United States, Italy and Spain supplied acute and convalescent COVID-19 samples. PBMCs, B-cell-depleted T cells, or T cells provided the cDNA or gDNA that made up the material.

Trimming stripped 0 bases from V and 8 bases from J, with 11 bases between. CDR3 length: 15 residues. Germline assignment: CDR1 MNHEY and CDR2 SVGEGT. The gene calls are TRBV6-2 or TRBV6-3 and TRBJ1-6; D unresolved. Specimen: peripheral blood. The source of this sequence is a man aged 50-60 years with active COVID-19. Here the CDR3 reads CASSYSGPPDSPLHF. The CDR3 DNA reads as TGTGCCAGCAGTTACTCGGGCCCGCCGGATTCACCCCTCCACTTT.